The source of this T cell receptor (beta chain) is a study of identical twins. Note on this clonotype: Its matching antigen is unknown.

A universal primer site came from template switching; cDNA carried unique molecular identifiers. TCRdb called the 5' RACE reads again in MiXCR, with one record for every CDR3 protein. The table shows about 200,000 distinct CDR3 sequences, with about 10% occurring only once. The length of the CDR3 is 13 residues. V lost 5 bases and J lost 10; bases outside the gene matches: 8. Germline values: CDR1 LNHNV, CDR2 YYDKDF (reference sequence). Study-level findings and limits: Excess low generation probability was seen in twin-shared out-of-frame alpha sequences.

This TCR derives from a man over 45 in good health. The sequencing input was memory T cells sorted from blood. V and J are TRBV15 and TRBJ1-2; TRBD1 aligns across 9 bases. As DNA, the CDR3 is TGTGCCACCAGCGGGGGACAGGGAATATACTACACCTTC. This gives the protein CATSGGQGIYYTF.